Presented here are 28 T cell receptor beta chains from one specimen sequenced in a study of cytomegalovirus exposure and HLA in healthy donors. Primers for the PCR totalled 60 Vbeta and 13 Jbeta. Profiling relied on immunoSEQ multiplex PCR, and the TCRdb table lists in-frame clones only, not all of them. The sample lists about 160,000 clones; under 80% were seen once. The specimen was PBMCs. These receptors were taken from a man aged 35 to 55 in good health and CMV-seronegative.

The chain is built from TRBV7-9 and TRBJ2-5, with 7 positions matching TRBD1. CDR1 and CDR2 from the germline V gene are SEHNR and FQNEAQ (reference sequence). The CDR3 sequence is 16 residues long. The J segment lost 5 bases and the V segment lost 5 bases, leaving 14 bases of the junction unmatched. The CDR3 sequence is CASSPQGRVLIETQYF. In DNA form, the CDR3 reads TGTGCCAGCAGCCCACAGGGGCGGGTGCTAATCGAGACCCAGTACTTC.

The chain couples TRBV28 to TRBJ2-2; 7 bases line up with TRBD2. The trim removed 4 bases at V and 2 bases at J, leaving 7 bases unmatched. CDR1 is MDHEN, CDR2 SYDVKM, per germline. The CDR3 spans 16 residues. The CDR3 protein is CASSSPREDNTGELFF. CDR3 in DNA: TGTGCCAGCAGTTCACCCCGGGAGGACAACACCGGGGAGCTGTTTTTT.

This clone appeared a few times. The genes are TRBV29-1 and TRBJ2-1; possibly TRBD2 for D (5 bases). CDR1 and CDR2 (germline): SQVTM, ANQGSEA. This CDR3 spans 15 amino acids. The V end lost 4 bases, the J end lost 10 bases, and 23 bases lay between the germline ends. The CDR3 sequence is CSVGTGFLGNREQFF. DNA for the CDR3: TGCAGCGTTGGGACGGGGTTTCTCGGCAATCGGGAGCAGTTCTTC.

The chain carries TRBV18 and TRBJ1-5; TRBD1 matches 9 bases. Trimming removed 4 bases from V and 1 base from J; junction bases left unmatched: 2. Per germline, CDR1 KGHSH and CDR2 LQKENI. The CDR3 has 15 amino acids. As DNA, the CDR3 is TGTGCCAGCTCACAGACAGGGGGGAGCAATCAGCCCCAGCATTTT. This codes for CASSQTGGSNQPQHF.

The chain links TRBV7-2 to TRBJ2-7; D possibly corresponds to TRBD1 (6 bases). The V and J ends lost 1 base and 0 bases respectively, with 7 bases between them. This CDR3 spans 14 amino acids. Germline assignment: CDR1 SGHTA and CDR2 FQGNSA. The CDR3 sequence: CASSLGGGSYEQYF. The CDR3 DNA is TGTGCCAGCAGCTTAGGAGGGGGCTCCTACGAGCAGTACTTC.

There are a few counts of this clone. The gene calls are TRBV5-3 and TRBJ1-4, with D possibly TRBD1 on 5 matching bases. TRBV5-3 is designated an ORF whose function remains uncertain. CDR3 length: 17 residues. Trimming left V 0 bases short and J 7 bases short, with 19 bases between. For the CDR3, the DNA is TGTGCCAGAAGCTTGGAAAGGGTAGGCGGGGCGGCTGAAAAACTGTTTTTT. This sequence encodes CARSLERVGGAAEKLFF.

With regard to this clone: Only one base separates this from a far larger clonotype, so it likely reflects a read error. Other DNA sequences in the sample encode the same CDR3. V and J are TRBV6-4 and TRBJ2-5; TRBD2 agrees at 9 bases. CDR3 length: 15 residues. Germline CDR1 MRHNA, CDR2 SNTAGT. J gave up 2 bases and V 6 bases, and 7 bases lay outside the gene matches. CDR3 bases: TGTGCCAGCAGCCTGACCAGCGGGGGGCAAGAGACCCAGTACTTC. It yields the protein CASSLTSGGQETQYF.

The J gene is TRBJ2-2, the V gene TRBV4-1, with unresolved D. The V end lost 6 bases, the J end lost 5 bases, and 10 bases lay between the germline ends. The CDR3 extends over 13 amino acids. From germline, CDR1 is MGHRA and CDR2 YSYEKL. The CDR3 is CASSPPETGELFF. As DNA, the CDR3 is TGCGCCAGCAGTCCTCCAGAAACCGGGGAGCTGTTTTTT.

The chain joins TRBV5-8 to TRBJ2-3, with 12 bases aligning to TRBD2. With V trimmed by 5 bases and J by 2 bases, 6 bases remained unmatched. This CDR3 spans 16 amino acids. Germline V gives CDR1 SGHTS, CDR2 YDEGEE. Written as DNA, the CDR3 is TGTGCCAGCAGTTTCCTAGCGGGGGGGCCCACAGATACGCAGTATTTT. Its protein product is CASSFLAGGPTDTQYF.

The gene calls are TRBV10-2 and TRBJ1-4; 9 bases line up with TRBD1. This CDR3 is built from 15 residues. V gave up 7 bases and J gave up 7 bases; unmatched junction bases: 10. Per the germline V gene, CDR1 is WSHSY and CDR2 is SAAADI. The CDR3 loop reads CASKLQGARGEKLFF. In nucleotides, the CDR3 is TGCGCCAGCAAGTTACAGGGGGCGCGGGGTGAAAAACTGTTTTTT.

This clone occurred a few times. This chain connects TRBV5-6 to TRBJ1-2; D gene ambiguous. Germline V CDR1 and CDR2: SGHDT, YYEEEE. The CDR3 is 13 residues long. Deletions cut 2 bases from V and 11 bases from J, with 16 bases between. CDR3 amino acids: CASSFPAASLYTF. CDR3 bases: TGTGCCAGCAGCTTTCCGGCGGCCTCCTTGTACACCTTC. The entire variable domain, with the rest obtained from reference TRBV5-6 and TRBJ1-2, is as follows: DAGVTQSPTHLIKTRGQQVTLRCSPKSGHDTVSWYQQALGQGPQFIFQYYEEEERQRGNFPDRFSGHQFPNYSSELNVNALLLGDSALYLCASSFPAASLYTFGSGTRLTVV.

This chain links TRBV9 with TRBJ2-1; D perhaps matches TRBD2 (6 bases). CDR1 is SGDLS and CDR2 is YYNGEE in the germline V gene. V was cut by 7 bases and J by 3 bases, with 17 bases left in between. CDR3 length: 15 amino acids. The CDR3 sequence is CASSAYGGGYNEQFF. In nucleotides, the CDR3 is TGTGCCAGCTCCGCCTACGGGGGTGGCTACAATGAGCAGTTCTTC.

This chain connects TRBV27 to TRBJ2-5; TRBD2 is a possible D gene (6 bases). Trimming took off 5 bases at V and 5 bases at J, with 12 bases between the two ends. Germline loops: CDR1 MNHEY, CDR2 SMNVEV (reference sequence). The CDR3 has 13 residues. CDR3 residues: CASSPWDFETQYF. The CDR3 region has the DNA TGTGCCAGCAGTCCCTGGGACTTCGAGACCCAGTACTTC.

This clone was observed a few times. CDR3 nucleotides: TGTGCCAGCAGCCAAGAGGACAGCTCTGGGGCCAACGTCCTGACTTTC. Its protein is CASSQEDSSGANVLTF. The gene calls are TRBV4-2 and TRBJ2-6; TRBD1 might be the D (6 bases). V was clipped by 0 bases and J by 0 bases, with 6 bases between them. Germline CDR1 LGHNA, CDR2 YNFKEQ. The CDR3 has 16 residues.

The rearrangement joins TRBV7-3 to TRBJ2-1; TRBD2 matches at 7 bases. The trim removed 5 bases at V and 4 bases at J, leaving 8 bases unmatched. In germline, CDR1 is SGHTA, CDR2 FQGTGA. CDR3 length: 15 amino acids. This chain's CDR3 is CASSPSGATYNEQFF. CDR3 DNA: TGTGCCAGCAGCCCAAGCGGGGCCACATACAATGAGCAGTTCTTC. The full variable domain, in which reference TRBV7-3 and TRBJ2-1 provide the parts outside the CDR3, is GAGVSQTPSNKVTEKGKYVELRCDPISGHTALYWYRQSLGQGPEFLIYFQGTGAADDSGLPNDRFFAVRPEGSVSTLKIQRTERGDSAVYLCASSPSGATYNEQFFGPGTRLTVL.

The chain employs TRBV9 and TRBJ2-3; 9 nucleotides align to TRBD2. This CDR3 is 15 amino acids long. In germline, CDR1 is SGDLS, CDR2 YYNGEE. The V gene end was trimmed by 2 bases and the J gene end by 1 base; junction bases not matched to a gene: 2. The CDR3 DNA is TGTGCCAGCAGCGTGGGCGGGGGGGGCACAGATACGCAGTATTTT. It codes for CASSVGGGGTDTQYF. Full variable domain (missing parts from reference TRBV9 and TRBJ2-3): DSGVTQTPKHLITATGQRVTLRCSPRSGDLSVYWYQQSLDQGLQFLIQYYNGEERAKGNILERFSAQQFPDLHSELNLSSLELGDSALYFCASSVGGGGTDTQYFGPGTRLTVL.

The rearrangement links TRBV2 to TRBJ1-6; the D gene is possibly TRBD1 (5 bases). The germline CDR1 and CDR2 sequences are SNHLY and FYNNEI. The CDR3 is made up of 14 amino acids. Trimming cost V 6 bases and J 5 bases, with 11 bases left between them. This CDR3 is CASRLTADNSPLHF. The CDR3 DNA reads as TGTGCCAGCAGGTTGACAGCTGATAATTCACCCCTCCACTTT.

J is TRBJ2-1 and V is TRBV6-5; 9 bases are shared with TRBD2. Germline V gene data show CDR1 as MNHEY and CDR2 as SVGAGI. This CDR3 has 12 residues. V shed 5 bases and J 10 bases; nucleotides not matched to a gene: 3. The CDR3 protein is CASSRGTSEQFF. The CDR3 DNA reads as TGTGCCAGCAGTCGCGGGACTAGCGAGCAGTTCTTC.

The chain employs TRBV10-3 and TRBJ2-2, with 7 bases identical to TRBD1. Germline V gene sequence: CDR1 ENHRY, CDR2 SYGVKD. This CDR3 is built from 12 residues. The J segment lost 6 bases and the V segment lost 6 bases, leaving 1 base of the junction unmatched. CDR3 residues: CAIRGQAGELFF. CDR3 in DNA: TGTGCCATCAGAGGACAGGCCGGGGAGCTGTTTTTT.

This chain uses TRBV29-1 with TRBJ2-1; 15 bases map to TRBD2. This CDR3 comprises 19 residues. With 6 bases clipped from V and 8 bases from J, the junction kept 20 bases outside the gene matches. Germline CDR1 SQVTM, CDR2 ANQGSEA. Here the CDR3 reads CSVPRLGTSGGLVLYEQFF. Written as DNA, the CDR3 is TGCAGCGTACCCCGCCTCGGGACTAGCGGGGGGCTCGTGCTGTATGAGCAGTTCTTC.

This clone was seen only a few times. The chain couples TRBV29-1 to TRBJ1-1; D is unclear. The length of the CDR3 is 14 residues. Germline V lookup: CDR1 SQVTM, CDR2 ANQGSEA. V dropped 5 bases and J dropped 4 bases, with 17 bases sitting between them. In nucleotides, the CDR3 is TGCAGCGTTCACCTCGGGTCGGGAATCACTGAAGCTTTCTTT. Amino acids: CSVHLGSGITEAFF.

CDR3 protein: CASTDKYYEQYF. CDR3 nucleotides: TGTGCCAGCACCGACAAATACTACGAGCAGTACTTC. This rearrangement joins TRBV18 to TRBJ2-7; no definite D call. The CDR3 length is 12 residues. The ends were cut back, 8 bases at V and 3 bases at J, with 11 bases in the middle. CDR1 is KGHSH and CDR2 is LQKENI in the germline V gene. Variable domain in full (rest from reference TRBV18 and TRBJ2-7): NAGVMQNPRHLVRRRGQEARLRCSPMKGHSHVYWYRQLPEEGLKFMVYLQKENIIDESGMPKERFSAEFPKEGPSILRIQQVVRGDSAAYFCASTDKYYEQYFGPGTRLTVT.

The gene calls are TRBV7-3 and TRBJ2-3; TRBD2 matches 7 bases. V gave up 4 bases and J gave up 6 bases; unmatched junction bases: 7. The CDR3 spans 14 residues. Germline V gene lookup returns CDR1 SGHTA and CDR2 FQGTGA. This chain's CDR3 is CASSSSGVPDTQYF. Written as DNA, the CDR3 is TGTGCCAGCAGCTCCAGCGGGGTCCCGGATACGCAGTATTTT. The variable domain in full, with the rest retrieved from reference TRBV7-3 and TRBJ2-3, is GAGVSQTPSNKVTEKGKYVELRCDPISGHTALYWYRQSLGQGPEFLIYFQGTGAADDSGLPNDRFFAVRPEGSVSTLKIQRTERGDSAVYLCASSSSGVPDTQYFGPGTRLTVL.

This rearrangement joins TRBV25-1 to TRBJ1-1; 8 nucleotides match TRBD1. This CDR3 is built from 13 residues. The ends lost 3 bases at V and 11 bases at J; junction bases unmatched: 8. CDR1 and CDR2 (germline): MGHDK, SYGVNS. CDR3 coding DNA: TGTGCCAGCAGTGAGCCCCTGACAGGGGAGGCTTTCTTT. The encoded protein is CASSEPLTGEAFF. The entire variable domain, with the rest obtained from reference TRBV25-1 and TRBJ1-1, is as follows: EADIYQTPRYLVIGTGKKITLECSQTMGHDKMYWYQQDPGMELHLIHYSYGVNSTEKGDLSSESTVSRIRTEHFPLTLESARPSHTSQYLCASSEPLTGEAFFGQGTRLTVV.

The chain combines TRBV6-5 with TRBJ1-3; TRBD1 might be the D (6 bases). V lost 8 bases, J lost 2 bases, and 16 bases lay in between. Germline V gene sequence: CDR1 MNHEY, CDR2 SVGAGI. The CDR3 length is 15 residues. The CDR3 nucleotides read TGTGCCAGCGCCTACCACCGGGACACTGGAAACACCATATATTTT. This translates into CASAYHRDTGNTIYF.

CDR3 loop: CASREQPGPNYGYTF. As DNA, the CDR3 is TGTGCCAGCAGGGAACAACCGGGTCCTAACTATGGCTACACCTTC. The V call is TRBV6-1, the J call TRBJ1-2; D gene unclear. Trimming stripped 6 bases from V and 0 bases from J, with 14 bases between. Germline values: CDR1 MNHNS, CDR2 SASEGT. The CDR3 is 15 amino acids.

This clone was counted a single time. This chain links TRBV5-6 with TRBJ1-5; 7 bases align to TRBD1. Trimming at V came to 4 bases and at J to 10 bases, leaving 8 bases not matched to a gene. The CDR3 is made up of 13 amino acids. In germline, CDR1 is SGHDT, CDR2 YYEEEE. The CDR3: CASSVGTADPQHF. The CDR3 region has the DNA TGTGCCAGCAGCGTTGGGACAGCTGATCCCCAGCATTTT. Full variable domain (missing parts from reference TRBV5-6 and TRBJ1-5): DAGVTQSPTHLIKTRGQQVTLRCSPKSGHDTVSWYQQALGQGPQFIFQYYEEEERQRGNFPDRFSGHQFPNYSSELNVNALLLGDSALYLCASSVGTADPQHFGDGTRLSIL.

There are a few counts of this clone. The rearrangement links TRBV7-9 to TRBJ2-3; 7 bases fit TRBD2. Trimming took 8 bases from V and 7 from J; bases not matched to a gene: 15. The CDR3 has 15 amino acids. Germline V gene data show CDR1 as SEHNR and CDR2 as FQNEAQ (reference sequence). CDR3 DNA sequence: TGTGCCAGCCAAGGTGGCGGGGGAATCATGAATACGCAGTATTTT. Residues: CASQGGGGIMNTQYF.